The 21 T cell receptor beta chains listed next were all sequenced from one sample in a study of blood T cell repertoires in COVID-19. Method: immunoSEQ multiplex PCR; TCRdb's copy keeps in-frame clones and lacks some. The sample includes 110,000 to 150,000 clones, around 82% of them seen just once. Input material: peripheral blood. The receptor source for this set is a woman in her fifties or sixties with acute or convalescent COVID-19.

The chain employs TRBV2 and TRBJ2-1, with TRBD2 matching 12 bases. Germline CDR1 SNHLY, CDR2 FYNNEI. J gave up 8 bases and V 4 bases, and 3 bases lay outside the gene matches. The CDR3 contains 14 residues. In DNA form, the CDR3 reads TGTGCCAGCAGTGGGTCTAGCGGGGGGGATGAGCAGTTCTTC. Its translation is CASSGSSGGDEQFF.

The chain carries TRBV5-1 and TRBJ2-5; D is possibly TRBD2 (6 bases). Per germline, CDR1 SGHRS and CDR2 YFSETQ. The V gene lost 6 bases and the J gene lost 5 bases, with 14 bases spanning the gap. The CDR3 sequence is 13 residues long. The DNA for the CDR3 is TGCGCCAGCAACCAGGCGGGGCGCGAGACCCAGTACTTC. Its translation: CASNQAGRETQYF.

The CDR3 region is CASSFTDTEAFF. DNA for the CDR3: TGTGCCAGCAGCTTTACAGACACTGAAGCTTTCTTT. V usage is TRBV5-4 and J usage is TRBJ1-1; D not resolved. This CDR3 is built from 12 residues. V was shortened by 2 bases and J by 3 bases, with 5 bases between the two germline ends. Germline lookup yields CDR1 SGHNT and CDR2 YYREEE (reference sequence).

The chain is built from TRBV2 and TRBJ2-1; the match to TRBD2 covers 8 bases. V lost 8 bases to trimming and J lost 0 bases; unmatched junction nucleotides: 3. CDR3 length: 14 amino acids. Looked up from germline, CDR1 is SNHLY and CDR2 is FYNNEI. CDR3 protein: CASGGGSSYNEQFF. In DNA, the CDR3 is TGTGCCAGCGGCGGGGGGAGCTCCTACAATGAGCAGTTCTTC.

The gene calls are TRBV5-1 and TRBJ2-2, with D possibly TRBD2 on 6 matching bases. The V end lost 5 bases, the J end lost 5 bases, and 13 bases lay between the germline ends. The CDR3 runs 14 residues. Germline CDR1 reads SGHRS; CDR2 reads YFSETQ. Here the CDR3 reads CASREEGATGELFF. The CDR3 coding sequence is TGCGCCAGCAGGGAGGAGGGTGCTACCGGGGAGCTGTTTTTT.

The DNA for the CDR3 is TGTACAGTCGGGACAGGGCTCTCACCCCTCCACTTT. This codes for CTVGTGLSPLHF. The genes are TRBV6-5 and TRBJ1-6; 9 bases agree with TRBD1. This CDR3 comprises 12 residues. The germline V gene has CDR1 MNHEY and CDR2 SVGAGI.

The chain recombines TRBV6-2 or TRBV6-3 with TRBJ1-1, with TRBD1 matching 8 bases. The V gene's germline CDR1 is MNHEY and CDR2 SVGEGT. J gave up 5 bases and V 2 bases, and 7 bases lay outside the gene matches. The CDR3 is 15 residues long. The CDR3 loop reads CASSYADRGWTEAFF. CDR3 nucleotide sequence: TGTGCCAGCAGTTACGCTGACAGGGGTTGGACTGAAGCTTTCTTT.

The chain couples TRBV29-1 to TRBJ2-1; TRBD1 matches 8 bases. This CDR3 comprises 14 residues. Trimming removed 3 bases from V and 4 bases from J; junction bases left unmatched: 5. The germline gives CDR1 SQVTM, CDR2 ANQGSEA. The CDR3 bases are TGCAGCGTTGATGGACAGGGAACTTACAATGAGCAGTTCTTC. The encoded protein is CSVDGQGTYNEQFF.

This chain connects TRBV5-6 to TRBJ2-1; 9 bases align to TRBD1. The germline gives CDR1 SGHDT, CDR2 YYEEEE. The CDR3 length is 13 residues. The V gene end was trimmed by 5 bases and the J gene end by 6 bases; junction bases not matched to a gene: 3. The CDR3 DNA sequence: TGTGCCAGCAGTTTGACAGGGGGCAATGAGCAGTTCTTC. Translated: CASSLTGGNEQFF.

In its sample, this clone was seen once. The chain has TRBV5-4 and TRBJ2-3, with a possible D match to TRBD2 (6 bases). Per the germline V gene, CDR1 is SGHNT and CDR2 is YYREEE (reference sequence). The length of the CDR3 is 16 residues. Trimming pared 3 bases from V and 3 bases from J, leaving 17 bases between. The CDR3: CASSSSGGVKTDTQYF. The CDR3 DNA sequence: TGTGCCAGCAGCTCGTCGGGCGGGGTGAAGACAGATACGCAGTATTTT.

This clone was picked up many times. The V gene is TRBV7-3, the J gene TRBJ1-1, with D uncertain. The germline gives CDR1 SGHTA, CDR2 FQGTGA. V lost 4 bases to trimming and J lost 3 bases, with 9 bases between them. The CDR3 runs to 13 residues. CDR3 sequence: CASSSQEDTEAFF. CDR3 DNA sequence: TGTGCCAGCAGCTCCCAGGAGGACACTGAAGCTTTCTTT. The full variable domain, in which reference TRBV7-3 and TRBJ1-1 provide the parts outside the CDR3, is GAGVSQTPSNKVTEKGKYVELRCDPISGHTALYWYRQSLGQGPEFLIYFQGTGAADDSGLPNDRFFAVRPEGSVSTLKIQRTERGDSAVYLCASSSQEDTEAFFGQGTRLTVV.

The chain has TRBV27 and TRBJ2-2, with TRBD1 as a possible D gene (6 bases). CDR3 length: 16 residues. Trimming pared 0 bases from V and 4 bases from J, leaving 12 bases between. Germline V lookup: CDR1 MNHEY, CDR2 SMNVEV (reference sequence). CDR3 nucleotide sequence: TGTGCCAGCAGTTTATCGAACAGGGACCTCACCGGGGAGCTGTTTTTT. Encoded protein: CASSLSNRDLTGELFF.

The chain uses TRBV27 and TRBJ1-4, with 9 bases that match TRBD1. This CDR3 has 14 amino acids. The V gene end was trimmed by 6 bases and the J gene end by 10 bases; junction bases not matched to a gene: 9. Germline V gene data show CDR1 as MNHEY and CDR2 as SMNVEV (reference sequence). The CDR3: CASRNTGGEGKLFF. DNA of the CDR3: TGTGCCAGCAGAAACACAGGGGGCGAAGGAAAACTGTTTTTT.

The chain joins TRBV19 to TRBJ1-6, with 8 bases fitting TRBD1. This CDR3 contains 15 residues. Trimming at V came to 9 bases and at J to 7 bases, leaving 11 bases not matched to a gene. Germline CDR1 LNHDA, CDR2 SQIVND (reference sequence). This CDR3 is CASNPRQGTNSPLHF. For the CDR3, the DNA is TGTGCCAGCAATCCAAGACAGGGGACCAATTCACCCCTCCACTTT.

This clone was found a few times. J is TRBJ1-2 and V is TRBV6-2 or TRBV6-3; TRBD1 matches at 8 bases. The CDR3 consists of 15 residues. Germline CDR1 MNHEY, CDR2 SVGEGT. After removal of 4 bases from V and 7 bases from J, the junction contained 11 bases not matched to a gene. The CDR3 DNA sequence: TGTGCCAGCAGTTTCCAAAGACAGGGGATAACTGGCTACACCTTC. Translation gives CASSFQRQGITGYTF.

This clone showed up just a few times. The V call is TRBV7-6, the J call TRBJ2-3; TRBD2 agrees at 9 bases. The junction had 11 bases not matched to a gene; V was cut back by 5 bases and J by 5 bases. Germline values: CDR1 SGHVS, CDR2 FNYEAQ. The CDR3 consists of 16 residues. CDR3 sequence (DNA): TGTGCCAGCAGCCCTACTGGGCGGGGGGGCTTAGATACGCAGTATTTT. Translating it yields CASSPTGRGGLDTQYF. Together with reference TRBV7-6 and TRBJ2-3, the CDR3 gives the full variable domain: GAGVSQSPRYKVTKRGQDVALRCDPISGHVSLYWYRQALGQGPEFLTYFNYEAQQDKSGLPNDRFSAERPEGSISTLTIQRTEQRDSAMYRCASSPTGRGGLDTQYFGPGTRLTVL.

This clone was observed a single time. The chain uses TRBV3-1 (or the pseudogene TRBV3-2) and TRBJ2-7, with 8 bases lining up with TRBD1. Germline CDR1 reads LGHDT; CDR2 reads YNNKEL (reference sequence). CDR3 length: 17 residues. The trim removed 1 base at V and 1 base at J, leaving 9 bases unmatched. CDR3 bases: TGTGCCAGCAGCCAAGCAGGGCCCGGGACAGGATCCTACGAGCAGTACTTC. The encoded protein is CASSQAGPGTGSYEQYF.

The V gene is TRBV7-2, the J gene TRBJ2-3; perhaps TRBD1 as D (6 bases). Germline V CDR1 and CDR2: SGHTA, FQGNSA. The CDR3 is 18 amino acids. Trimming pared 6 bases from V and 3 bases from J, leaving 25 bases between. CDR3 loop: CASRAKPQGSSGTDTQYF. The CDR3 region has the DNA TGTGCCAGCAGAGCGAAACCCCAGGGGTCTTCAGGGACAGATACGCAGTATTTT.

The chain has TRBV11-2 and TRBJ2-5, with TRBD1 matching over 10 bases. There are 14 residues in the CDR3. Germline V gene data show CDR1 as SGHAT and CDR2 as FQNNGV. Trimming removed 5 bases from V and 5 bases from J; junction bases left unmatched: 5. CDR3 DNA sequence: TGTGCCAGCAGCCGACAGGGGGCGTGGGAGACCCAGTACTTC. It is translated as CASSRQGAWETQYF. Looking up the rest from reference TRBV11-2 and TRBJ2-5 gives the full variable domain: EAGVAQSPRYKIIEKRQSVAFWCNPISGHATLYWYQQILGQGPKLLIQFQNNGVVDDSQLPKDRFSAERLKGVDSTLKIQPAKLEDSAVYLCASSRQGAWETQYFGPGTRLLVL.

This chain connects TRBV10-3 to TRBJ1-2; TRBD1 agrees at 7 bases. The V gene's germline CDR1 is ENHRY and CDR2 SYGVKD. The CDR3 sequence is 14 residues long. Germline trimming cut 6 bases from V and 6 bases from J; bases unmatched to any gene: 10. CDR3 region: CAISSLTGTNGYTF. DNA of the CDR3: TGTGCCATCAGCTCCCTGACAGGGACGAATGGCTACACCTTC.

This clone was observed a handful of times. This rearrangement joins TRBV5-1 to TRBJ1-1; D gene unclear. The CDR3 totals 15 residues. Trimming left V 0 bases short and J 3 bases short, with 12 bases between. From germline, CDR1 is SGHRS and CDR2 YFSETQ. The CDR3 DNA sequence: TGCGCCAGCAGCTTGGGGTGGGGAGAGGACACTGAAGCTTTCTTT. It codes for CASSLGWGEDTEAFF.